A selection of T cell receptor beta chains follows, all from one sample in a study of blood T cell repertoires in COVID-19. The method was immunoSEQ multiplex PCR; TCRdb's version includes in-frame clones alone and lacks a portion of them. The table has some 97,000 clones, 70% to 90% seen once. The sequencing sample was made of peripheral blood. The receptors stem from a human donor in a cohort sampled during active COVID-19. Both conserved end residues are part of each CDR3. Each record gives: CDR3 protein, CDR3 DNA, J gene, D gene, clone size, V gene. D genes are given only for firm matches. Where a row states a size, it is once, few, many or the class of an expanded clone; other rows omit it.

CDR3aa: CASSHGSNQPQHF
CDR3nt: TGTGCCAGCAGCCACGGTAGCAATCAGCCCCAGCATTTT
j_gene: TRBJ1-5
d_gene: .
abundance: few
v_gene: TRBV7-2

CDR3aa: CASSTRQGWFQETQYF
CDR3nt: TGTGCCAGCAGCACCCGACAGGGTTGGTTCCAAGAGACCCAGTACTTC
j_gene: TRBJ2-5
d_gene: TRBD1
abundance: once
v_gene: TRBV7-9

CDR3aa: CASSQGLAGGYSGHEQYF
CDR3nt: TGCGCCAGCAGCCAGGGACTAGCGGGAGGATATAGTGGCCACGAGCAGTACTTC
j_gene: TRBJ2-7
d_gene: TRBD2
abundance: .
v_gene: TRBV5-1

CDR3aa: CASSQVGTGGIEKLFF
CDR3nt: TGTGCCAGCAGCCAAGTAGGGACAGGGGGCATTGAAAAACTGTTTTTT
j_gene: TRBJ1-4
d_gene: TRBD1
abundance: .
v_gene: TRBV4-2

CDR3aa: CASSWTGGAGTEAFF
CDR3nt: TGCGCCAGCAGCTGGACAGGGGGCGCAGGGACTGAAGCTTTCTTT
j_gene: TRBJ1-1
d_gene: TRBD1
abundance: .
v_gene: TRBV5-1

CDR3aa: CASSQRKEGGSTGEQFF
CDR3nt: TGCGCCAGCAGCCAAAGGAAAGAGGGAGGGAGTACGGGGGAGCAGTTCTTC
j_gene: TRBJ2-1
d_gene: TRBD2
abundance: .
v_gene: TRBV4-1

CDR3aa: CASSRDRGAYEQYF
CDR3nt: TGTGCCAGCAGCAGGGACAGGGGAGCCTACGAGCAGTACTTC
j_gene: TRBJ2-7
d_gene: TRBD1
abundance: .
v_gene: TRBV6-2/TRBV6-3

CDR3aa: CASSFQSVGAHYGYTF
CDR3nt: TGTGCCAGCAGCTTCCAGTCGGTGGGAGCCCACTATGGCTACACCTTC
j_gene: TRBJ1-2
d_gene: .
abundance: .
v_gene: TRBV7-2

CDR3aa: CASSRQGQETQYF
CDR3nt: TGCGCCAGCAGTCGTCAGGGGCAAGAGACCCAGTACTTC
j_gene: TRBJ2-5
d_gene: .
abundance: .
v_gene: TRBV23-1

CDR3aa: CASSILGEGYEQYF
CDR3nt: TGTGCCAGTAGTATCCTGGGAGAGGGTTACGAGCAGTACTTC
j_gene: TRBJ2-7
d_gene: .
abundance: .
v_gene: TRBV19

CDR3aa: CASSFGGSTDTQYF
CDR3nt: TGTGCCAGCAGTTTTGGGGGGTCCACAGATACGCAGTATTTT
j_gene: TRBJ2-3
d_gene: .
abundance: .
v_gene: TRBV28

CDR3aa: CASSLIRLAVPDSYEQYF
CDR3nt: TGTGCCAGCAGTTTAATCCGGCTAGCGGTACCGGATTCCTACGAGCAGTACTTC
j_gene: TRBJ2-7
d_gene: TRBD2
abundance: few
v_gene: TRBV6-2/TRBV6-3

CDR3aa: CASSLETTGGGDGYTF
CDR3nt: TGTGCCAGCAGCTTAGAGACAACGGGAGGGGGCGATGGCTACACCTTC
j_gene: TRBJ1-2
d_gene: TRBD1
abundance: .
v_gene: TRBV7-9

CDR3aa: CASSAQGFSGNTIYF
CDR3nt: TGTGCCAGCAGCGCACAGGGTTTTAGCGGAAACACCATATATTTT
j_gene: TRBJ1-3
d_gene: .
abundance: .
v_gene: TRBV5-4